Listed here is a single T cell receptor beta chain. Some clones are missing from TCRdb's copy, which holds only in-frame ones; the method was immunoSEQ multiplex PCR. The top ten clones hold around 14% of a sample with about 130,000 clones, over 90% of them seen once. These data come from a study of control samples from healthy donors and cancer patients. The CDR3 consists of 15 residues. The germline V gene has CDR1 GTSNPN and CDR2 SVGIG (reference sequence). The junction had 9 bases not matched to a gene; V was cut back by 7 bases and J by 0 bases. This TCR came from a man in his fifties or sixties with colorectal cancer. The sequencing input was PBMCs. The V and J genes are TRBV30 and TRBJ1-5; 7 bases match TRBD1. Written as DNA, the CDR3 is TGTGCCTACGTGACAGGGAAAAATAGCAATCAGCCCCAGCATTTT. Translating it yields CAYVTGKNSNQPQHF.